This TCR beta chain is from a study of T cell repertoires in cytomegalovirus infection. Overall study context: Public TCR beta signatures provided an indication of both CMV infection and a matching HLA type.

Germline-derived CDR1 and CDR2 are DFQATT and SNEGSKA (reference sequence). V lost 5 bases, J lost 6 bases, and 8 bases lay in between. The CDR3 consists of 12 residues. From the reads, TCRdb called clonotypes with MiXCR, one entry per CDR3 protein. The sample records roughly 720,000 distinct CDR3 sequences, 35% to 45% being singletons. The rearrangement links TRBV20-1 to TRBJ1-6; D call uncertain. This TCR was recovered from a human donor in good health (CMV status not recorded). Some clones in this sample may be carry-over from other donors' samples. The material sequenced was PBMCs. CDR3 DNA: TGCAGTGCTTGCCCTCGTAATTCACCCCTCCACTTT. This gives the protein CSACPRNSPLHF.